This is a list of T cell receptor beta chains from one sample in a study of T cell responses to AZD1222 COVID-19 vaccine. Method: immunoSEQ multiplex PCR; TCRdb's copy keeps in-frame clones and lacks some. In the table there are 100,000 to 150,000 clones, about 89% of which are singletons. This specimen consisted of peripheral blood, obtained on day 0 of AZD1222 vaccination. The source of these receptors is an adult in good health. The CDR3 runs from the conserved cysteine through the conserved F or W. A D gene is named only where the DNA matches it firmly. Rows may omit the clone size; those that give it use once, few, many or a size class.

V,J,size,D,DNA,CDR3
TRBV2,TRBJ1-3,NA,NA,TGTGCCAGCAACCCTTGGACAGCCGGAAACACTATATATTTT,CASNPWTAGNTIYF
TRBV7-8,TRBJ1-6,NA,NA,TGTGCCAGCAGCTTTATCGGCGAGCATTCACCCCTCCACTTT,CASSFIGEHSPLHF
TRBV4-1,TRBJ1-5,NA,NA,TGCGCCAGCAGCCAGGTCCCGGGACCGTTGCCCCAGCATTTT,CASSQVPGPLPQHF
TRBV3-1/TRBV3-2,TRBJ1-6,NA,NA,TGTGCCAGCAGCCAAGTGGGCAGCCGGTATTCACCCCTCCACTTT,CASSQVGSRYSPLHF
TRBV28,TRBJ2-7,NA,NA,TGTGCCAGCAGGCCCACAACCTACGAGCAGTACTTC,CASRPTTYEQYF
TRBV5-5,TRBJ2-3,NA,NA,TGTGCCAGCAGCTCTGAGGGTGGTAGGAACACAGATACGCAGTATTTT,CASSSEGGRNTDTQYF
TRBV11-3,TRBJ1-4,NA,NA,TGTGCCAGCAGCGTCACCTCGGGGGGTAGGGCCGAAAAACTGTTTTTT,CASSVTSGGRAEKLFF
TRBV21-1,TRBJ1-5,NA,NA,TGTGCCAGCCTGGGGAGGGGAGATCAGCCCCAGCATTTT,CASLGRGDQPQHF
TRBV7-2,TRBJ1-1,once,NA,TGTGCCAGCAGCTTAGATGTAGGGAGAGGCACTGAAGCTTTCTTT,CASSLDVGRGTEAFF
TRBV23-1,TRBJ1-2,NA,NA,TGCGCCAGCAGTCAATCGCAAAGGGGCAGAGATGGCTACACCTTC,CASSQSQRGRDGYTF
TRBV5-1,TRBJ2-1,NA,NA,TGCGCCAGCAGGAGGGACAATGAGCAGTTCTTC,CASRRDNEQFF
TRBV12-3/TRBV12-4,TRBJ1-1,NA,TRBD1,TGTGCCAGCAGTAGGGGGCTTGAAGCTTTCTTT,CASSRGLEAFF
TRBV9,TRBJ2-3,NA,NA,TGTGCCAGCAGCGTAACTATCACAGATACGCAGTATTTT,CASSVTITDTQYF
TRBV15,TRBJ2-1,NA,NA,TGTGCCACCAGCAGTGAACGACGGAATGAGCAGTTCTTC,CATSSERRNEQFF
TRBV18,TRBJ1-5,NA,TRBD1,TGTGCCAGCTCAAAGGGACAGGGTAACAATCAGCCCCAGCATTTT,CASSKGQGNNQPQHF
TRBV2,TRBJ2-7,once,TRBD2,TGTGCCAGCAGTGGGGTAGCGGGGGGGCTCTACGAGCAGTACTTC,CASSGVAGGLYEQYF
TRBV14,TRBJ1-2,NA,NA,TGTGCCAGCAGCCCCAGGGCGGCGGGTGGCTACACCTTC,CASSPRAAGGYTF
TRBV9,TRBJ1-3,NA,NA,TGTGCCAGCAGCGCCACAGACCCCACACCCCTGGGAAACACCATATATTTT,CASSATDPTPLGNTIYF
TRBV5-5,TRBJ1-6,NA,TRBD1,TGTGCCAGCAGCCCCGGGACAGGCTATAATTCACCCCTCCACTTT,CASSPGTGYNSPLHF
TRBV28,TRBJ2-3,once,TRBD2,TGTGCCAGCAGTTCCTTAGCGGGAAGCACAGATACGCAGTATTTT,CASSSLAGSTDTQYF
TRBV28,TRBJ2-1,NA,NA,TGTGCCAGCAGGGAACAGCATCCGTTCTACAATGAGCAGTTCTTC,CASREQHPFYNEQFF
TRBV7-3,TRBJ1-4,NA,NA,TGTGCCAGCAGCAACAGGGAAGTGGCAAAAAATAATGAAAAACTGTTTTTT,CASSNREVAKNNEKLFF
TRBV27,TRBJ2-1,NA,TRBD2,TGTGCCAGCAGTCCCGGGGTAGCGGGGGTGTACAATGAGCAGTTCTTC,CASSPGVAGVYNEQFF
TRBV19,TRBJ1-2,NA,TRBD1,TGTGCCAGTACCCCGGTGCAGGGGGCATATGGCTACACCTTC,CASTPVQGAYGYTF
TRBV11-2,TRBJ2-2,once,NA,TGTGCCAGTGGAGTCTCGGGAGGGGGCGCCGGGGAGCTGTTTTTT,CASGVSGGGAGELFF
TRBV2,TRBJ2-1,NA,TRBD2,TGTGCCAGCAGTCAACCCAATAGCGGGGGGGCCTCCCTCTCCTACAATGAGCAGTTCTTC,CASSQPNSGGASLSYNEQFF
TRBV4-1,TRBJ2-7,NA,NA,TGCGCCAGCAGCCAAGTTTTTGACTGGGGCGTGCAATCCTACGAGCAGTACTTC,CASSQVFDWGVQSYEQYF